This T cell receptor beta chain was retrieved from a study of PD-L1 blockade in urothelial cancer. The overall study: Patients initiated atezolizumab in about 2014 at 1,200 mg intravenously every 3 weeks.

Spike-ins of synthetic TCR analog templates went into each PCR. Data came from immunoSEQ multiplex PCR; TCRdb stores just in-frame clones and leaves some out. This sample yields 50,000 to 60,000 clones, of which 84% are seen a single time; about 6% belongs to the top ten. Patients were living with locally advanced or metastatic urothelial carcinoma. This CDR3 is built from 15 residues. Germline V CDR1 and CDR2: SGHRS, YFSETQ. Trimming took 1 base from V and 7 from J, leaving 15 bases between them. This receptor was identified in a man in his forties or fifties with urothelial cancer. The chain couples TRBV5-1 to TRBJ2-1; TRBD1 is a possible D gene (6 bases). The sequences come from PBMCs, collected around atezolizumab (anti-PD-L1) treatment. DNA of the CDR3: TGCGCCAGCAGCTTGCAACCAGGGGTTAGGAATGAGCAGTTCTTC. As protein: CASSLQPGVRNEQFF.